These 19 T cell receptor beta chains were sequenced from one sample in a study of blood T cell repertoires in COVID-19. The method was immunoSEQ multiplex PCR; TCRdb's version includes in-frame clones alone and lacks a portion of them. The table shows 100,000 to 150,000 clones, with approximately 88% occurring only once. Sequenced input: peripheral blood. Every receptor here comes from a man aged 50 to 59 with acute or convalescent COVID-19.

V and J are TRBV2 and TRBJ2-1; 8 bases align to TRBD2. The germline V gene has CDR1 SNHLY and CDR2 FYNNEI. J was trimmed by 3 bases and V by 4 bases; bases with no gene match: 5. The CDR3 has 15 residues. Written as DNA, the CDR3 is TGTGCCAGCAGTGTGGCTAGCGGGTACTACAATGAGCAGTTCTTC. Translating gives CASSVASGYYNEQFF.

This chain uses TRBV19 with TRBJ1-1; tentatively, D is TRBD1 (5 bases). V dropped 4 bases and J dropped 10 bases, with 10 bases sitting between them. The CDR3 runs to 11 residues. Germline V gives CDR1 LNHDA, CDR2 SQIVND (reference sequence). CDR3 DNA sequence: TGTGCCAGTAGTAGACAGTCGGCAGCTTTCTTT. Translation: CASSRQSAAFF.

This clone turned up a few times. The chain uses TRBV6-5 and TRBJ1-2; D ambiguous. V gave up 7 bases and J gave up 7 bases, with 13 bases separating them. Germline V gives CDR1 MNHEY, CDR2 SVGAGI. The CDR3 totals 12 residues. CDR3 DNA sequence: TGTGCCAGCACCGGAGTTGTTGTTGGCTACACCTTC. Translated, it gives CASTGVVVGYTF.

This clone was seen only once. This rearrangement joins TRBV11-2 to TRBJ1-5, with D uncertain. Germline V gene data show CDR1 as SGHAT and CDR2 as FQNNGV. This CDR3 is 14 amino acids long. Trimming took 0 bases from V and 8 from J, leaving 11 bases between them. The DNA of the CDR3 is TGTGCCAGCAGCTTAGAGGGAGGAGGGAAGCCCCAGCATTTT. It yields the protein CASSLEGGGKPQHF.

The rearrangement joins TRBV3-1 (or the pseudogene TRBV3-2) to TRBJ2-1; 10 nucleotides line up with TRBD2. The CDR3 spans 15 residues. Trimming removed 4 bases from V and 5 bases from J; junction bases left unmatched: 5. Germline CDR1 LGHDT, CDR2 YNNKEL (reference sequence). CDR3 region: CASSPSGSVHNEQFF. The CDR3 nucleotides are TGTGCCAGCAGCCCTAGCGGGAGCGTCCACAATGAGCAGTTCTTC.

V gene TRBV2 combines with J gene TRBJ2-1, with D maybe TRBD2 (6 bases). Germline loops: CDR1 SNHLY, CDR2 FYNNEI. The V end lost 3 bases, the J end lost 9 bases, and 18 bases lay between the germline ends. The CDR3 runs 15 residues. The CDR3 here is CASSEAGSPGSEQFF. The CDR3, as DNA: TGTGCCAGCAGTGAGGCGGGATCCCCGGGGAGTGAGCAGTTCTTC. The whole variable domain, remainder taken from reference TRBV2 and TRBJ2-1, is EPEVTQTPSHQVTQMGQEVILRCVPISNHLYFYWYRQILGQKVEFLVSFYNNEISEKSEIFDDQFSVERPDGSNFTLKIRSTKLEDSAMYFCASSEAGSPGSEQFFGPGTRLTVL.

The chain couples TRBV29-1 to TRBJ2-1, with D possibly being TRBD1 (5 bases). The germline CDR1 and CDR2 sequences are SQVTM and ANQGSEA. V lost 7 bases and J 3 bases, leaving 13 bases between the germline ends. The CDR3 contains 13 residues. CDR3 amino acids: CSALTVNYNEQFF. In DNA form, the CDR3 reads TGCAGCGCTCTGACAGTAAACTACAATGAGCAGTTCTTC.

This clone came up a few times. This sequence joins TRBV19 and TRBJ2-7, with D perhaps matching TRBD2 (6 bases). Germline lookup yields CDR1 LNHDA and CDR2 SQIVND (reference sequence). The CDR3 spans 13 residues. V was pared by 2 bases and J by 6 bases, with 11 bases between. The chain's CDR3 is CASSIRGTGEQYF. The CDR3 DNA is TGTGCCAGTAGTATACGGGGGACGGGCGAGCAGTACTTC.

The J gene is TRBJ2-3, the V gene TRBV7-2, with TRBD1 matching 7 bases. CDR3 length equals 17 residues. CDR1 SGHTA and CDR2 FQGNSA come from the germline V gene. After removal of 5 bases from V and 6 bases from J, the junction contained 17 bases not matched to a gene. For the CDR3, the DNA is TGTGCCAGCAGCCTAAAGGGACAGAACCTTATTGGGGATACGCAGTATTTT. It encodes CASSLKGQNLIGDTQYF.

J is TRBJ1-1 and V is TRBV4-1, with D possibly being TRBD1 (5 bases). This CDR3 is 16 amino acids long. Germline assignment: CDR1 MGHRA and CDR2 YSYEKL. V lost 0 bases to trimming and J lost 4 bases, with 15 bases between them. The CDR3, as DNA: TGCGCCAGCAGCCAAGATCCCACAGGTGGGGTCACTGAAGCTTTCTTT. Its translation: CASSQDPTGGVTEAFF.

The chain employs TRBV10-3 and TRBJ1-2; 8 bases map to TRBD1. Germline CDR1 is ENHRY and CDR2 is SYGVKD. V was pared by 6 bases and J by 4 bases, with 1 base of the junction left unmatched. This CDR3 is built from 12 residues. The CDR3 protein is CAISGQGYGYTF. Written as DNA, the CDR3 is TGTGCCATCAGCGGACAGGGCTATGGCTACACCTTC.

This clone was found a few times. The rearrangement links TRBV25-1 to TRBJ2-1; 13 bases are shared with TRBD2. Trimming at V came to 1 base and at J to 1 base, leaving 1 base not matched to a gene. The CDR3 has 17 amino acids. Germline loops: CDR1 MGHDK, CDR2 SYGVNS. This chain's CDR3 is CASSELTSGRSYNEQFF. CDR3 coding DNA: TGTGCCAGCAGTGAATTGACTAGCGGGAGGTCCTACAATGAGCAGTTCTTC. Filled out from reference TRBV25-1 and TRBJ2-1, the complete variable domain reads EADIYQTPRYLVIGTGKKITLECSQTMGHDKMYWYQQDPGMELHLIHYSYGVNSTEKGDLSSESTVSRIRTEHFPLTLESARPSHTSQYLCASSELTSGRSYNEQFFGPGTRLTVL.

The rearrangement uses TRBV7-2 and TRBJ2-3; TRBD2 agrees at 8 bases. Per the germline V gene, CDR1 is SGHTA and CDR2 is FQGNSA. V dropped 0 bases and J dropped 4; count of bases not matched to a gene: 3. CDR3 length: 15 amino acids. Here the CDR3 reads CASSLAGGDSDTQYF. DNA for the CDR3: TGTGCCAGCAGCTTAGCCGGGGGGGACTCAGATACGCAGTATTTT.

This sequence joins TRBV5-6 and TRBJ1-4; the match to TRBD1 covers 8 bases. The junction had 7 bases not matched to a gene; V was cut back by 1 base and J by 11 bases. Germline V lookup: CDR1 SGHDT, CDR2 YYEEEE. The CDR3 sequence is 14 residues long. CDR3 sequence: CASSLNRGAGKLFF. In DNA form, the CDR3 reads TGTGCCAGCAGCTTGAACAGGGGGGCAGGGAAACTGTTTTTT.

The chain carries TRBV21-1 and TRBJ1-1; TRBD1 reflects the table's D call only, with no check against the DNA. TRBV21-1 is an annotated pseudogene. This CDR3 has 14 residues. The CDR3 protein is CASSNRGLNTEAFF. The CDR3 coding sequence is TGTGCCAGCAGTAACAGGGGGCTAAACACTGAAGCTTTCTTT.

The J gene is TRBJ1-1, the V gene TRBV5-1; 10 nucleotides agree with TRBD1. The CDR3 is made up of 15 amino acids. CDR1 is SGHRS and CDR2 is YFSETQ in the germline V gene. The trim removed 4 bases at V and 1 base at J, leaving 4 bases unmatched. The chain's CDR3 is CASSEWDRGNTEAFF. The CDR3 region has the DNA TGCGCCAGCAGCGAATGGGACAGGGGGAACACTGAAGCTTTCTTT.

The chain carries TRBV9 and TRBJ1-2, with 7 bases aligning to TRBD1. Germline-derived CDR1 and CDR2 are SGDLS and YYNGEE. The CDR3 totals 15 residues. The J segment lost 4 bases and the V segment lost 3 bases, leaving 9 bases of the junction unmatched. The CDR3, as DNA: TGTGCCAGCAGCGAAGGTGGGACAGCGGGCTATGGCTACACCTTC. Its protein product is CASSEGGTAGYGYTF.

This clone was detected once. V usage is TRBV18 and J usage is TRBJ2-7; possibly TRBD2 for D (6 bases). The CDR3 has 16 residues. Deletions cut 6 bases from V and 2 bases from J, with 20 bases between. Germline V gene sequence: CDR1 KGHSH, CDR2 LQKENI. The CDR3 region is CASSGGIRDGPYEQYF. The CDR3 bases are TGTGCCAGCTCTGGGGGGATCCGGGACGGACCCTACGAGCAGTACTTC.

The chain employs TRBV28 and TRBJ1-2; possible D gene TRBD1, 5 bases. The CDR3 runs to 11 residues. V dropped 7 bases and J dropped 8 bases, with 11 bases sitting between them. The V gene's germline CDR1 is MDHEN and CDR2 SYDVKM. The CDR3: CASTTERGYTF. The CDR3 nucleotides are TGTGCCAGCACGACAGAACGGGGCTACACCTTC.